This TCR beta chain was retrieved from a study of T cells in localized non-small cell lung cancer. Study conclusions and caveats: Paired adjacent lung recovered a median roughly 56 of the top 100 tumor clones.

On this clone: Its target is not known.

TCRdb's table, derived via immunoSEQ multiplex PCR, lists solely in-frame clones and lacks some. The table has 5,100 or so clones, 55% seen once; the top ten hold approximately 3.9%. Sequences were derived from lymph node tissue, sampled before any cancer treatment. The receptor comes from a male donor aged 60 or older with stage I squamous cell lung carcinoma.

CDR3 region: CASSEDSAGNTIYF. The CDR3 coding sequence is TGTGCCAGCAGTGAAGATTCTGCCGGAAACACCATATATTTT. The chain combines TRBV9 with TRBJ1-3, with no clear D. V gave up 5 bases and J gave up 4 bases, with 13 bases separating them. Per germline, CDR1 SGDLS and CDR2 YYNGEE. CDR3 length: 14 residues.